One and the same sample provided the 16 T cell receptor beta chains below, sequenced in a study of radiotherapy plus CTLA-4 blockade in lung cancer (dated 2018 in TCRdb). Receptor libraries were prepared by the immunoSEQ multiplex PCR assay. As stored in TCRdb, this immuneACCESS dataset retains in-frame rearrangements with V and J assigned. A fraction of the clones does not appear; measured against another copy, unresolved V genes explain less than half of the discrepancy, and the remainder lacks a known reason. This sample comprises 35,000 to 45,000 clones, over 60% of them detected only once. The top ten hold about a tenth of the sample. The material sequenced was peripheral blood, taken from a patient treated with radiotherapy plus ipilimumab. The source of these receptors is a human donor with non-small cell lung cancer who had stable disease on radiotherapy plus ipilimumab.

The chain combines TRBV9 with TRBJ1-2; D remains unclear. V was trimmed by 4 bases and J by 4 bases, leaving 14 bases between them. The V gene's germline CDR1 is SGDLS and CDR2 YYNGEE. The CDR3 length is 14 residues. The CDR3: CASSPRGVSYGYTF. The DNA of the CDR3 is TGTGCCAGCAGCCCGCGGGGAGTCTCCTATGGCTACACCTTC.

The rearrangement joins TRBV6-5 to TRBJ1-1, with D possibly TRBD1 on 6 matching bases. Germline-derived CDR1 and CDR2 are MNHEY and SVGAGI. V was trimmed by 8 bases and J by 4 bases, leaving 14 bases between them. This CDR3 comprises 13 residues. The CDR3 reads CASLNRAGTEAFF. Written as DNA, the CDR3 is TGTGCCAGCCTAAACAGGGCGGGCACTGAAGCTTTCTTT.

The chain joins TRBV11-3 to TRBJ1-2; D uncertain. Germline values: CDR1 SGHNT, CDR2 YENEEA. Trimming removed 2 bases at V and 4 bases at J, with 5 bases between. This CDR3 spans 12 amino acids. The CDR3 protein is CASSLSGYGYTF. The CDR3 nucleotides read TGTGCCAGCAGCTTATCCGGCTATGGCTACACCTTC.

The rearrangement joins TRBV10-3 to TRBJ1-2; D call uncertain. The CDR3 is 15 residues long. V was clipped by 10 bases and J by 0 bases, with 18 bases between them. The germline CDR1 and CDR2 sequences are ENHRY and SYGVKD. In DNA, the CDR3 is TGTGCCAGCGGAACCCCGGGGTCCCCTAACTATGGCTACACCTTC. This sequence encodes CASGTPGSPNYGYTF.

Here the CDR3 DNA reads TGTGCCTGCACCAGTAAGACAGGATTTAGCACAGATACGCAGTATTTT. Translation gives CACTSKTGFSTDTQYF. The V gene is TRBV28, the J gene TRBJ2-3, with a possible D match to TRBD1 (6 bases). CDR1 and CDR2 from the germline V gene are MDHEN and SYDVKM. V was cut by 11 bases and J by 0 bases, with 21 bases left in between. The length of the CDR3 is 16 residues.

The chain joins TRBV4-1 to TRBJ1-2; D possibly corresponds to TRBD1 (5 bases). The V and J ends lost 0 bases and 2 bases respectively, with 13 bases between them. The CDR3 has 16 residues. Germline V gene sequence: CDR1 MGHRA, CDR2 YSYEKL. The CDR3 bases are TGCGCCAGCAGCCAAGAGCCCCGGGGGAGGAACTATGGCTACACCTTC. Its protein is CASSQEPRGRNYGYTF.

V gene TRBV7-8 combines with J gene TRBJ2-2; D remains ambiguous. The germline CDR1 and CDR2 sequences are SGHVS and FQNEAQ. The V and J ends lost 8 bases and 0 bases respectively, with 7 bases between them. This CDR3 spans 13 amino acids. The CDR3 loop is CASRTTNTGELFF. The CDR3 coding sequence is TGTGCCAGCCGCACAACGAACACCGGGGAGCTGTTTTTT.

This rearrangement joins TRBV7-9 to TRBJ2-1, with D tentatively TRBD2 (6 bases). The germline gives CDR1 SEHNR, CDR2 FQNEAQ (reference sequence). Trimming shortened V by 1 base and J by 7 bases, and 8 bases separated the two germline ends. This CDR3 is built from 13 residues. This CDR3 is CASSLDGGNEQFF. The CDR3 DNA follows: TGTGCCAGCAGCTTAGACGGGGGAAATGAGCAGTTCTTC.

This clone was counted a few times. The germline gene is not matched at one end of the junction; a read error may be the cause. The chain joins TRBV10-3 to TRBJ1-2; 8 bases map to TRBD1. The germline V gene encodes CDR1 ENHRY and CDR2 SYGVKD. This CDR3 is 15 amino acids long. The DNA for the CDR3 is TGTGCCAGCAGTGAAACGGCAGGGGGCAGTAATGGCTACACCTTC. It is translated as CASSETAGGSNGYTF.

This clone was seen a few times. The rearrangement joins TRBV6-5 to TRBJ1-5; 9 nucleotides align to TRBD1. This CDR3 has 15 residues. Germline V CDR1 and CDR2: MNHEY, SVGAGI. V was pared by 7 bases and J by 0 bases, with 4 bases of the junction left unmatched. The CDR3 DNA sequence: TGTGCCAGCACCCGGACAGGGGATAGCAATCAGCCCCAGCATTTT. This codes for CASTRTGDSNQPQHF.

V and J are TRBV29-1 and TRBJ2-1; the match to TRBD2 covers 8 bases. With 3 bases clipped from V and 11 bases from J, the junction kept 9 bases outside the gene matches. Germline CDR1 and CDR2: SQVTM and ANQGSEA. The CDR3 spans 13 residues. The CDR3 reads CSVDPGGGGKQFF. The CDR3, as DNA: TGCAGCGTTGATCCCGGCGGCGGGGGGAAGCAGTTCTTC.

The CDR3 sequence: CASGLAGGEDTQYF. CDR3 coding DNA: TGTGCTAGTGGTTTGGCGGGGGGGGAAGATACGCAGTATTTT. The V and J genes are TRBV12-5 and TRBJ2-3; 8 positions agree with TRBD2. The germline V gene encodes CDR1 LGHNT and CDR2 FRNRAP. With V trimmed by 1 base and J by 5 bases, 2 bases remained unmatched. The CDR3 spans 14 residues.

The chain carries TRBV9 and TRBJ2-3; D is ambiguous. The V gene's germline CDR1 is SGDLS and CDR2 YYNGEE. V lost 2 bases and J lost 6, with 10 bases in between. The CDR3 sequence is 13 residues long. For the CDR3, the DNA is TGTGCCAGCAGCGTCGAGGTGCCCGATACGCAGTATTTT. It codes for CASSVEVPDTQYF.

The chain uses TRBV7-3 and TRBJ1-2, with 8 bases matching TRBD1. The germline gives CDR1 SGHTA, CDR2 FQGTGA. The CDR3 is 12 residues long. The V gene end was trimmed by 3 bases and the J gene end by 7 bases; junction bases not matched to a gene: 1. The CDR3 spells CASSLDRAGYTF. The CDR3, as DNA: TGTGCCAGCAGCTTGGACAGGGCTGGCTACACCTTC.

Concerning this clone itself: The sample contains more than one DNA sequence encoding this CDR3. The chain carries TRBV7-9 and TRBJ1-1; 8 bases line up with TRBD1. Germline values: CDR1 SEHNR, CDR2 FQNEAQ (reference sequence). Trimming cost V 5 bases and J 0 bases; bases outside gene matches: 5. There are 15 residues in the CDR3. The CDR3 DNA reads TGTGCCAGCAGCACCGGACAGGGACTGAACACTGAAGCTTTCTTT. Translated: CASSTGQGLNTEAFF.

The count of this clone is one. This chain uses TRBV29-1 with TRBJ1-3; D gene unclear. CDR3 size: 14 residues. The V end was cut by 6 bases, the J end by 8 bases, with 20 bases between. Looked up from germline, CDR1 is SQVTM and CDR2 is ANQGSEA. The CDR3 loop is CSVKIPNREDTIYF. In nucleotides, the CDR3 is TGCAGCGTCAAGATCCCTAACCGCGAGGACACCATATATTTT.